What follows is one T cell receptor beta chain and its context. Its antigen has not been determined. Per-nucleotide qualities are absent, and no much larger clonotype sits a single base away. The sample originates from a study of T cell responses to AZD1222 COVID-19 vaccine (dated by TCRdb to 2020 to 2022). Regarding the study in general: Because spike-specific TCR depth and breadth did not differ between the two schedules, AZD1222 recipients who got a second dose at roughly 4 weeks were pooled with those who got a second dose at roughly 12 weeks. A total of more than 230 trial participants underwent TCR sequencing, of whom some 200 had received two doses of AZD1222 and about 25 had received two doses of the MenACWY control vaccine. Trial participants were enrolled by age into 18-55, 56-69 and 70-plus year subgroups, with about 150, 27 and 61 TCR-sequenced participants respectively.

The intended sense of this specimen's time point label: baseline before first vaccination. Samples from vaccinated people were obtained from the UK trials COV001 and COV002, which included a single-blind randomized controlled phase 2/3 trial of AZD1222 (ChAdOx1 nCoV-19) in healthy adults. For TCRbeta chain sequencing, PBMC samples from trial participants were taken at day 0 and at day 28 after the second dose. The CDR3 runs 13 amino acids, cysteine and phenylalanine included. The retained sequence is limited to the CDR3, 39 bases, with the frame set at the first base. CDR1 and CDR2 are read off the germline V gene as MNHEY and SVGAGI. The V end loses 7 bases and the J end loses 7 bases, and a stretch of 11 bases separates them. The CDR3 regions of human TCRbeta chains were analyzed by immunosequencing. In the original analysis: Repertoire TCRs were checked for matches against a reference library of SARS-CoV-2-specific TCRs that had been generated using the MIRA antigen-specificity platform. Breadth meant the fraction of unique TCRs that were SARS-CoV-2-associated, whereas depth meant the fraction of total T cells that were SARS-CoV-2-associated. Using the MIRA data, every spike-specific TCR was mapped to the spike region that the TCR reacted to and assigned to either a CD4 or a CD8 class. Log10-transformed breadth and depth values were compared by one-way ANOVA with Sidak's multiple comparisons tests. In its TCRdb copy, this immuneACCESS table keeps in-frame sequences only and misses some clones. Where compared with another copy, unresolved V genes explain less than half of these, and the others have no known cause. The V and J calls and clone size were taken over from that table, and D and trimming were inferred from the DNA. The sample data list approximately 150,000 clones, and 75% to 95% of these were observed just once. The ten largest make up 2.5% to 3.5% of the sample.

On the study overall, not on this receptor specifically: Participants were mostly white British and included more females than males, and it was suggested by the authors that clonal diversity may have been underestimated. The 56-69-year group was small, and its depth increase did not reach significance, likely because of low power. Reportedly, almost half of the unique spike-specific TCRs recognized epitopes lying outside the regions that are mutated in the B.1.351 and B.1.1.7 variants. Only a handful of AZD1222 recipients were SARS-CoV-2 seropositive at baseline, limiting conclusions about previously exposed vaccinees. The whole spike protein was spanned by vaccine-associated CD4 TCRs, and dominant responses were seen in regions 160-218 and 743-854. No day 14 peak-response samples were available, so repertoires were characterized only after the peak T cell response. After two AZD1222 doses, both the breadth and the depth of spike-specific TCRs were significantly higher than at day 0 and than in MenACWY recipients.

This sequence was found in an adult in good health. In this chain, TRBV6-5 is recombined with TRBJ1-6; the D gene cannot be resolved reliably. This specimen was peripheral blood, taken on day 0 of AZD1222 vaccination. CDR3 sequence: CASTGRRNSPLHF. The nucleotide sequence reads as follows: TGTGCCAGCACAGGACGCAGGAATTCACCCCTCCACTTT.